The clone carrying this TCR beta chain was found many times. The data belong to a study of T-cell reconstitution after alpha-beta-depleted transplantation in children. V lost 2 bases and J lost 1; bases outside the gene matches: 11. Looked up from germline, CDR1 is ENHRY and CDR2 is SYGVKD. The CDR3 runs to 18 residues. Unique molecular identifiers were incorporated during preparation of the TCRbeta library. TCRdb called the PCR reads again in MiXCR, with one record for every CDR3 protein. The sample records 260,000 or so distinct CDR3 sequences, 12% being singletons. The sequencing used PBMCs from the stem cell graft donor, collected from the stem cell graft. The rearrangement links TRBV10-3 to TRBJ2-4, with 7 bases fitting TRBD1. The TCR originated in a human donor who donated a stem cell graft to a child with acute lymphoblastic leukemia. CDR3 bases: TGTGCCATCAGTGAGGCGATTACAGGGGCGTCCGCCAAAAACATTCAGTACTTC. Protein product: CAISEAITGASAKNIQYF.